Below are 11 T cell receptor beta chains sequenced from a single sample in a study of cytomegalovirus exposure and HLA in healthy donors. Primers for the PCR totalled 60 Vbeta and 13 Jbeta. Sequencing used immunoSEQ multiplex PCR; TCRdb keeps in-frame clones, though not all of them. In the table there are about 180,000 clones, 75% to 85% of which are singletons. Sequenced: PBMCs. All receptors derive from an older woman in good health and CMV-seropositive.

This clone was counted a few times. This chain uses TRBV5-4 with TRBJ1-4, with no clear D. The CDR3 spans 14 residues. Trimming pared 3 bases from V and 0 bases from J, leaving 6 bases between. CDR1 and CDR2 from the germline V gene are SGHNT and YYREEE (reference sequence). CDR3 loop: CASSSSATNEKLFF. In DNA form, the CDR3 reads TGTGCCAGCAGCTCGAGTGCAACTAATGAAAAACTGTTTTTT. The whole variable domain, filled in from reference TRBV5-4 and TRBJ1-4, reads ETGVTQSPTHLIKTRGQQVTLRCSSQSGHNTVSWYQQALGQGPQFIFQYYREEENGRGNFPPRFSGLQFPNYSSELNVNALELDDSALYLCASSSSATNEKLFFGSGTQLSVL.

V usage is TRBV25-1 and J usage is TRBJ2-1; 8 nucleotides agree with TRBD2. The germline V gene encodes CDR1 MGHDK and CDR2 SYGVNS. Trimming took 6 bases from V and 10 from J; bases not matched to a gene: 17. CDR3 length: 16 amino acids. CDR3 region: CASSAPGTRNLGEQFF. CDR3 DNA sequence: TGTGCCAGCAGCGCTCCAGGGACTAGAAACCTCGGCGAGCAGTTCTTC.

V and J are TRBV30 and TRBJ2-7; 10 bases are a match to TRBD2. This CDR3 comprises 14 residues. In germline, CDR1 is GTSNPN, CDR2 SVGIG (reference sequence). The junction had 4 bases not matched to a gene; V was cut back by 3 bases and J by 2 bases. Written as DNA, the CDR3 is TGTGCCTGGAGGCCTAGCGGGAGTCCCTACGAGCAGTACTTC. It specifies CAWRPSGSPYEQYF.

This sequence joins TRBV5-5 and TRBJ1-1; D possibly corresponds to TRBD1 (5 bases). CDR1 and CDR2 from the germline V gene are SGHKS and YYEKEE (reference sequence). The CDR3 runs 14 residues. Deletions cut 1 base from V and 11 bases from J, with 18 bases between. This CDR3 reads CASSLRGEASEAFF. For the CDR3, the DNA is TGTGCCAGCAGCTTGCGGGGGGAGGCCTCGGAGGCTTTCTTT.

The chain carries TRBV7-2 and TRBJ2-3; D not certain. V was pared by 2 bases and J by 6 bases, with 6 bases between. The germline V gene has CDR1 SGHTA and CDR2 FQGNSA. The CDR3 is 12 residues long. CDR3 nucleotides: TGTGCCAGCAGCTTAAAAGCGGATACGCAGTATTTT. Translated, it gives CASSLKADTQYF.

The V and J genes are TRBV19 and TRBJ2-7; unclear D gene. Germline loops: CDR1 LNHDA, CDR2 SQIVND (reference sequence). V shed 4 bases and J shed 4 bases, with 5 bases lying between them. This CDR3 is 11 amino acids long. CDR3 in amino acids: CASSRGYEQYF. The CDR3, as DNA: TGTGCCAGTAGTAGAGGTTACGAGCAGTACTTC.

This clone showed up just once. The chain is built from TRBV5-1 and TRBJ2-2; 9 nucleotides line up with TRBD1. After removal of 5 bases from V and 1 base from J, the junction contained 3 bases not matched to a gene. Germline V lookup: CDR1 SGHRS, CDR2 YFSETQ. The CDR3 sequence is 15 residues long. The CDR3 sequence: CASSWTGENTGELFF. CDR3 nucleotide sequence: TGCGCCAGCAGTTGGACAGGGGAGAACACCGGGGAGCTGTTTTTT.

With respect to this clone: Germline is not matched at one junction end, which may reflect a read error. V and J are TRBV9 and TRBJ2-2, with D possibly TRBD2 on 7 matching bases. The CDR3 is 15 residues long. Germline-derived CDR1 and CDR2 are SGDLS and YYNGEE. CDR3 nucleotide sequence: TGTGCCAGCAGCGTTAGGGGGGGGAACACCGGGGAGCTGCTTTTT. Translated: CASSVRGGNTGELLF. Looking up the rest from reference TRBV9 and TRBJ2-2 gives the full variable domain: DSGVTQTPKHLITATGQRVTLRCSPRSGDLSVYWYQQSLDQGLQFLIQYYNGEERAKGNILERFSAQQFPDLHSELNLSSLELGDSALYFCASSVRGGNTGELLFGEGSRLTVL.

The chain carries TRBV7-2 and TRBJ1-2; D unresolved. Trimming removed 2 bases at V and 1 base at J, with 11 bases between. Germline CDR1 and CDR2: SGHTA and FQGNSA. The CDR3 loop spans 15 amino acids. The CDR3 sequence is CASSLFAGINYGYTF. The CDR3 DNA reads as TGTGCCAGCAGCTTATTTGCGGGAATTAACTATGGCTACACCTTC.

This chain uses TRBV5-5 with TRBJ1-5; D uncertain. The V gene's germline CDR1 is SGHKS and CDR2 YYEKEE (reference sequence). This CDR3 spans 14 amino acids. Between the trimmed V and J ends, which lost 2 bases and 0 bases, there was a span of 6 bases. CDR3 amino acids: CASSLDNSNQPQHF. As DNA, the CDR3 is TGTGCCAGCAGCTTAGACAATAGCAATCAGCCCCAGCATTTT.

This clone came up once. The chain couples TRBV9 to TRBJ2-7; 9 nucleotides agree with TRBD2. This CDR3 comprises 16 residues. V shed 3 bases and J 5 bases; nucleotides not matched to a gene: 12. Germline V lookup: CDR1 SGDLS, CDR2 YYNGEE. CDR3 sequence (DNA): TGTGCCAGCAGCGGGAGGGGGGCTAGCGGGGTCGACGAGCAGTACTTC. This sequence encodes CASSGRGASGVDEQYF.